The clone carrying this T cell receptor (beta chain) occurred a few times. The target antigen is unknown. This same CDR3 is encoded by further DNA sequences in the sample. These data are taken from a study of beta chain features in type 1 diabetes. Study conclusions and caveats: Still unanswered here is whether HLA type influences TCRB rearrangement.

The authors sorted CD4+ naive, central memory, regulatory and stem cell-like memory cells via CD45RO/CCR7/CD25/CD127/CD95/CD27. CDR3 length equals 11 residues. The germline V and J ends were trimmed by 5 bases and 4 bases, with 2 bases remaining between them. CDR1 is MNHEY, CDR2 SMNVEV, per germline (reference sequence). Expressed TCRB transcripts were sequenced after all isolated RNA was converted to cDNA. An average of about 3.4 million reads was obtained for naive, central memory and regulatory T cell samples. The assay was immunoSEQ multiplex PCR, and TCRdb's table has in-frame clones only and misses some. The sample has about 360,000 clones, roughly an eighth seen once.

The TCR sequence derives from a man younger than 35 in good health. The chain links TRBV27 to TRBJ2-2, with no clear D. The material sequenced was naive CD4+ T cells from blood. The CDR3 region is CASSRTGELFF. The CDR3 nucleotides are TGTGCCAGCAGTCGCACCGGGGAGCTGTTTTTT.